A selection of T cell receptor beta chains follows, all from one sample in a study of shared clonotypes between healthy human individuals. Profiled with immunoSEQ multiplex PCR; TCRdb holds only in-frame clones, not every one. The sample gives some 2,000,000 clones, approximately 96% of which show up once; roughly 0.13% is in the top ten. Sequences were obtained from naive CD4+ T cells sorted from blood. Source of these receptors: a man aged 18 to 35 in good health. CDR3s include the opening cysteine and the closing phenylalanine or tryptophan. D genes are given only for firm matches. Clone size is given for some rows only: seen once, a few or many times, or a class if the clone is expanded.

. | TRBD2 | TRBJ2-7 | TRBV7-2 | CASSPSSGLYEQYF | TGTGCCAGCAGCCCCTCTAGCGGACTTTACGAGCAGTACTTC
. | . | TRBJ1-5 | TRBV7-8 | CASSSQPYQPQHF | TGTGCCAGCAGCTCCCAGCCTTATCAGCCCCAGCATTTT
. | . | TRBJ2-3 | TRBV5-1 | CASSLAYLAADTQYF | TGCGCCAGCAGCTTGGCCTATCTAGCAGCAGATACGCAGTATTTT
. | . | TRBJ1-4 | TRBV30 | CAWSVRRVIGTEKLFF | TGTGCCTGGAGTGTACGAAGGGTGATTGGTACGGAAAAACTGTTTTTT
. | TRBD1 | TRBJ2-2 | TRBV13 | CASSWGQGTGELFF | TGTGCCAGCAGCTGGGGACAGGGCACCGGGGAGCTGTTTTTT
once | . | TRBJ2-1 | TRBV27 | CASMRETVNNEQFF | TGTGCCAGCATGAGAGAGACAGTTAACAATGAGCAGTTCTTC
. | . | TRBJ2-1 | TRBV11-3 | CASSSLLADEQFF | TGTGCCAGCAGCTCCCTTCTAGCAGATGAGCAGTTCTTC
. | . | TRBJ2-2 | TRBV6-6 | CASRGGANTGGLFF | TGTGCCAGCAGAGGGGGCGCGAACACCGGGGGGCTGTTTTTT
. | TRBD1 | TRBJ1-3 | TRBV6-6 | CASSYGTGVSGNTIYF | TGTGCCAGCAGTTACGGGACAGGGGTCTCTGGAAACACCATATATTTT
. | . | TRBJ2-5 | TRBV4-1 | CASSQGPSEETQYF | TGCGCCAGCAGCCAGGGTCCGAGCGAAGAGACCCAGTACTTC
. | . | TRBJ1-6 | TRBV5-5 | CASSLEARTSLHF | TGTGCCAGCAGCTTGGAGGCGCGTACTTCCCTCCACTTT
. | TRBD2 | TRBJ2-3 | TRBV7-9 | CASSLGGSGNIDTQYF | TGTGCCAGCAGCTTAGGAGGTAGCGGGAATATAGATACGCAGTATTTT
. | . | TRBJ1-5 | TRBV7-9 | CASSSLVAGINQPQHF | TGTGCCAGCAGCTCCTTGGTGGCAGGGATAAATCAGCCCCAGCATTTT
. | TRBD1 | TRBJ1-6 | TRBV7-6 | CASSLGQGSSPLHF | TGTGCCAGCAGCTTGGGACAGGGTTCATCACCCCTCCACTTT
. | . | TRBJ2-7 | TRBV5-1 | CASSLGLGGPYEQYF | TGCGCCAGCAGTCTTGGACTTGGGGGCCCCTACGAGCAGTACTTC
. | TRBD2 | TRBJ2-7 | TRBV18 | CASSGPGRGLAGEKNEQYF | TGTGCCAGCTCAGGGCCCGGGAGGGGACTAGCGGGAGAGAAAAACGAGCAGTACTTC
. | . | TRBJ1-3 | TRBV7-8 | CASSSGLISGNTIYF | TGTGCCAGCAGCTCTGGACTGATCTCTGGAAACACCATATATTTT
. | . | TRBJ2-3 | TRBV6-5 | CASSYPPDTQYF | TGTGCCAGCAGTTACCCCCCAGATACGCAGTATTTT
. | . | TRBJ2-7 | TRBV9 | CASSVGGGGYEQYF | TGTGCCAGCAGCGTAGGGGGAGGAGGCTACGAGCAGTACTTC
. | . | TRBJ2-6 | TRBV23-1 | CASSQSEKPRTGANVLTF | TGCGCCAGCAGTCAATCGGAAAAACCCAGAACTGGGGCCAACGTCCTGACTTTC
. | . | TRBJ1-2 | TRBV7-2 | CASSLDRYGYTF | TGTGCCAGCAGCTTAGATAGGTATGGCTACACCTTC
. | . | TRBJ2-1 | TRBV20-1 | CSAIQTNEQFF | TGCAGTGCTATCCAGACCAATGAGCAGTTCTTC
. | . | TRBJ1-2 | TRBV19 | CASSSPGHTLYGYTF | TGTGCCAGTAGTTCTCCGGGACATACCCTTTATGGCTACACCTTC
. | TRBD2 | TRBJ2-3 | TRBV19 | CASSSGTKTSTDTQYF | TGTGCCAGTAGCTCCGGGACTAAGACTAGCACAGATACGCAGTATTTT
. | . | TRBJ1-1 | TRBV18 | CASSPSLMGTSGNTEAFF | TGTGCCAGCTCACCATCATTAATGGGCACGAGCGGAAACACTGAAGCTTTCTTT
. | . | TRBJ2-2 | TRBV7-2 | CASSLSGNTGELFF | TGTGCCAGCAGCCTTAGCGGAAACACCGGGGAGCTGTTTTTT
. | . | TRBJ1-1 | TRBV7-2 | CASSLKGGPTEAFF | TGTGCCAGCAGCTTAAAGGGTGGTCCCACTGAAGCTTTCTTT
. | . | TRBJ2-7 | TRBV6-1 | CASSNSNHEQYF | TGTGCCAGCAGTAATAGCAACCACGAGCAGTACTTC
. | . | TRBJ1-5 | TRBV6-1 | CASSETHGRSGNQPQHF | TGTGCCAGCAGTGAAACCCACGGAAGGTCGGGCAATCAGCCCCAGCATTTT
. | TRBD1 | TRBJ1-3 | TRBV6-1 | CASRLTGGSGNTIYF | TGTGCCAGCAGACTTACAGGGGGCTCTGGAAACACCATATATTTT
. | . | TRBJ2-1 | TRBV5-6 | CASSGMVDEQFF | TGTGCCAGCAGCGGAATGGTCGATGAGCAGTTCTTC
. | . | TRBJ1-2 | TRBV4-1 | CASSQNTQVEVFRDNYGYTF | TGCGCCAGCAGCCAAAATACCCAGGTTGAGGTATTCAGGGACAACTATGGCTACACCTTC
. | TRBD2 | TRBJ2-3 | TRBV5-1 | CASSPGGDTQYF | TGCGCCAGCAGCCCGGGGGGAGATACGCAGTATTTT
. | TRBD1 | TRBJ2-5 | TRBV5-6 | CASSQNHRGDETQYF | TGTGCCAGCAGCCAGAACCACAGGGGTGACGAGACCCAGTACTTC
. | TRBD2 | TRBJ2-1 | TRBV5-1 | CASSFTGGSYNEQFF | TGCGCCAGCAGCTTTACGGGAGGCTCCTACAATGAGCAGTTCTTC
. | . | TRBJ2-7 | TRBV27 | CASSGYSYEQYF | TGTGCCAGTTCAGGGTACTCCTACGAGCAGTACTTC
. | TRBD1 | TRBJ2-7 | TRBV27 | CASRRTGGSYEQYF | TGTGCCAGCAGGCGGACAGGGGGTTCCTACGAGCAGTACTTC
. | . | TRBJ1-5 | TRBV11-2 | CASSLGEGKYGPQHF | TGTGCCAGCAGCTTAGGTGAGGGAAAATATGGACCCCAGCATTTT
. | . | TRBJ2-6 | TRBV5-1 | CASSLSAGANVLTF | TGCGCCAGCAGCTTATCAGCTGGGGCCAACGTCCTGACTTTC
. | . | TRBJ2-1 | TRBV7-9 | CASSLAGGSEQFF | TGTGCCAGCAGCTTAGCTGGGGGGAGTGAGCAGTTCTTC
. | TRBD2 | TRBJ2-1 | TRBV5-1 | CASSFSSGVYNEQFF | TGCGCCAGCAGCTTTTCTAGCGGGGTTTACAATGAGCAGTTCTTC
. | . | TRBJ2-5 | TRBV10-2 | CASLPTSFKETQYF | TGCGCCAGCCTCCCCACTAGTTTTAAAGAGACCCAGTACTTC
. | . | TRBJ1-3 | TRBV6-6 | CASSYSGGSGNTIYF | TGTGCCAGCAGTTACTCTGGGGGCTCCGGAAACACCATATATTTT
. | . | TRBJ2-7 | TRBV7-9 | CASSLGGLTTYEQYF | TGTGCCAGCAGCCTCGGGGGCCTTACTACCTACGAGCAGTACTTC
once | . | TRBJ1-2 | TRBV27 | CASRTLSNYGYTF | TGTGCCAGCCGAACTCTATCCAACTATGGCTACACCTTC
. | TRBD1 | TRBJ2-3 | TRBV10-3 | CAISEGDRGPDTQYF | TGTGCCATCAGTGAGGGGGACAGGGGGCCAGATACGCAGTATTTT
. | . | TRBJ1-2 | TRBV7-9 | CASSPQSAGRGYTF | TGTGCCAGCAGCCCCCAGTCAGCGGGACGGGGCTACACCTTC
. | . | TRBJ2-7 | TRBV30 | CAWSGRQGYEQYF | TGTGCCTGGAGTGGACGCCAAGGTTACGAGCAGTACTTC
. | TRBD2 | TRBJ2-1 | TRBV18 | CASSPRTSGGPSNEQFF | TGTGCCAGCTCACCAAGGACTAGCGGGGGGCCTTCCAATGAGCAGTTCTTC
. | . | TRBJ1-2 | TRBV10-3 | CAISESGRQLYGYTF | TGTGCCATCAGTGAGTCGGGCAGGCAACTCTATGGCTACACCTTC
. | TRBD2 | TRBJ2-1 | TRBV7-9 | CASSLTGGPSYNEQFF | TGTGCCAGCAGCTTAACGGGAGGGCCCAGCTACAATGAGCAGTTCTTC
. | . | TRBJ1-1 | TRBV5-1 | CASSPGQPNTEAFF | TGCGCCAGCAGCCCTGGACAGCCGAACACTGAAGCTTTCTTT
. | . | TRBJ2-3 | TRBV12-5 | CASGQLGFSTDTQYF | TGTGCTAGTGGTCAACTAGGATTTAGCACAGATACGCAGTATTTT
once | . | TRBJ1-3 | TRBV28 | CASRGLGNTIYF | TGTGCCAGCAGGGGCCTCGGAAACACCATATATTTT
. | TRBD1 | TRBJ1-2 | TRBV10-3 | CATFSTGSGYGYTF | TGTGCCACATTCTCGACAGGGAGCGGCTATGGCTACACCTTC
. | TRBD2 | TRBJ2-1 | TRBV5-1 | CASIATSGDYNEQFF | TGCGCCAGCATAGCGACTAGCGGGGACTACAATGAGCAGTTCTTC
. | TRBD1 | TRBJ2-5 | TRBV11-3 | CASSLGQGIQETQYF | TGTGCCAGCAGCTTAGGACAGGGGATCCAAGAGACCCAGTACTTC
once | . | TRBJ2-1 | TRBV5-1 | CASSLLAVSSYNEQFF | TGCGCCAGCAGTCTTCTGGCAGTCAGCTCCTACAATGAGCAGTTCTTC
. | . | TRBJ1-4 | TRBV5-5 | CASSLGLTNEKLFF | TGTGCCAGCAGCCTGGGATTGACTAATGAAAAACTGTTTTTT
. | . | TRBJ2-3 | TRBV10-2 | CASSESDSFTDTQYF | TGCGCCAGCAGTGAGTCCGACTCCTTCACAGATACGCAGTATTTT